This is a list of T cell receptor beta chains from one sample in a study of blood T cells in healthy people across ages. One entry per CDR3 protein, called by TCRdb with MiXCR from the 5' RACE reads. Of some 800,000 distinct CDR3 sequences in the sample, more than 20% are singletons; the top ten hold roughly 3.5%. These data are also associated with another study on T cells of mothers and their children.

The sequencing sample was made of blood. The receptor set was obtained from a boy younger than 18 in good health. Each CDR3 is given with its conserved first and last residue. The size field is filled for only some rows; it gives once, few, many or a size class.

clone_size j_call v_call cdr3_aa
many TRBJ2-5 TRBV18 CASSPPLGETQYF
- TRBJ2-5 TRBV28 CAGSRLTGGRSQETQYF
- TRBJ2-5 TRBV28 CASRTVTSEEIQYF
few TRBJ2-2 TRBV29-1 CSVETILNTGELFF
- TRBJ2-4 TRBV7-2 CASSSGTSGNRNIQYF
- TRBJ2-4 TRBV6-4 CASSDLGSLADIQYF
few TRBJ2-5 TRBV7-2 CASSPVFGETQYF
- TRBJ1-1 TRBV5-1 CASRSGVSYTEAFF
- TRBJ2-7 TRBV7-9 CASSLGLAGGRSSYEQYF
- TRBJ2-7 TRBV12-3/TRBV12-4 CAISGVPSYEQYF
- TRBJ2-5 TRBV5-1 CASSLQGDETQYF
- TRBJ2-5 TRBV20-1 CSAVPDGLGETQYF
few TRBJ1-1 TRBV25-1 CASTKGGGTEAFF
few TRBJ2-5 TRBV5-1 CASSRRGQETQYF
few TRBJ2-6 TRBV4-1 CASSQPLRVTSGANVLTF
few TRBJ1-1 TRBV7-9 CASSSGAQNTEAFF
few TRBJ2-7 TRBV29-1 CSVESNGQYF
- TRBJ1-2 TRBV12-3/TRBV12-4 CASSVQGVRYGYTF
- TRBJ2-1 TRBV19 CATSQLNEQFF
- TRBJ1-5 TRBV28 CASTTEGSPYSNQPQHF
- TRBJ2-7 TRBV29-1 CSVLSVRDAYEQYF
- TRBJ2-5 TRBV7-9 CASSSMYQETQYF
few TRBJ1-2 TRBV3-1 CASSDWAVYGYTF
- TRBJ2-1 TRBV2 CASSDRTRTTEQFF
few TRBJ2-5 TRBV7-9 CASSLVLAGRETQYF
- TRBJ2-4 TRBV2 CASSRAVGVDIQYF